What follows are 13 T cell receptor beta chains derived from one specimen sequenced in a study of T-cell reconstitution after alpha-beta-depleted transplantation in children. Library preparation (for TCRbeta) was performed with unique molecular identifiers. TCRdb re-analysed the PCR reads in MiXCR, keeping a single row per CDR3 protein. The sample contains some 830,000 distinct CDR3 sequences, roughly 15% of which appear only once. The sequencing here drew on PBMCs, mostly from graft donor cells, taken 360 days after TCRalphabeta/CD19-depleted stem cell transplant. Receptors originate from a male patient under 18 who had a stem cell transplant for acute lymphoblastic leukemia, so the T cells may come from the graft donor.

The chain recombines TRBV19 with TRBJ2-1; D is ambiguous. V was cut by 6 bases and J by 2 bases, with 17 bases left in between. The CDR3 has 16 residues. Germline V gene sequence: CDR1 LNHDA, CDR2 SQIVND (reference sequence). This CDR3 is CASSHPDPGAYNEQFF. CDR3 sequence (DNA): TGTGCCAGTAGCCACCCCGACCCAGGAGCCTACAATGAGCAGTTCTTC.

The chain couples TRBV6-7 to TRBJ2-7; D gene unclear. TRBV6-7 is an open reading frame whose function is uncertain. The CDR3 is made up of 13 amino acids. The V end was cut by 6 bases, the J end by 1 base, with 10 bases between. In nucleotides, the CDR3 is TGTGCCAGCAGGAAAGGTGAATCCTACGAGCAGTACTTC. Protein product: CASRKGESYEQYF.

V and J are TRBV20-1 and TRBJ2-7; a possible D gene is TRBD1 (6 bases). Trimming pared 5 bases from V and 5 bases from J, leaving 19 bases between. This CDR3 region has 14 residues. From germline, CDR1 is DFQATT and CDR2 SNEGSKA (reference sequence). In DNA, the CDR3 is TGCAGTGCTCGGACAGAACTTTCCCTTAACGAGCAGTACTTC. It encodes CSARTELSLNEQYF.

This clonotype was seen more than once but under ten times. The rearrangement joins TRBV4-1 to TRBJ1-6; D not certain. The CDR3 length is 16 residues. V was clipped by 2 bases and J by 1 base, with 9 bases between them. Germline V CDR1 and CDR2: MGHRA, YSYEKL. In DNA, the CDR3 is TGCGCCAGCAGCCAACTAGCTTGGTCCTATAATTCACCCCTCCACTTT. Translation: CASSQLAWSYNSPLHF.

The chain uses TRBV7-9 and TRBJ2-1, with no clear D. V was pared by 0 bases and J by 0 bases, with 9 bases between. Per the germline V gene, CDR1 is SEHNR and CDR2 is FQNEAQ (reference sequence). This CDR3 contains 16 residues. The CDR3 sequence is CASSLAGQSSYNEQFF. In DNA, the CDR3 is TGTGCCAGCAGCTTAGCAGGGCAGAGCTCCTACAATGAGCAGTTCTTC.

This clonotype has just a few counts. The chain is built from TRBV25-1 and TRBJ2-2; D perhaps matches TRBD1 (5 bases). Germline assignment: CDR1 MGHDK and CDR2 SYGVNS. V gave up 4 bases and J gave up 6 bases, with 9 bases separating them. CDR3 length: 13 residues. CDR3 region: CASSGQGPGELFF. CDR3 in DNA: TGTGCCAGCAGTGGCCAGGGCCCCGGGGAGCTGTTTTTT. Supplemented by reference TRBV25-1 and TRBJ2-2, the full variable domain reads EADIYQTPRYLVIGTGKKITLECSQTMGHDKMYWYQQDPGMELHLIHYSYGVNSTEKGDLSSESTVSRIRTEHFPLTLESARPSHTSQYLCASSGQGPGELFFGEGSRLTVL.

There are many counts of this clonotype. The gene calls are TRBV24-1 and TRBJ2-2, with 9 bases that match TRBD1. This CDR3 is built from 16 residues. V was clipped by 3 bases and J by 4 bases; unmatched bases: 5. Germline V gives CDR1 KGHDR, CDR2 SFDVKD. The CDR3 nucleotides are TGTGCCACCAGTGATCTGGGACAGGGATTCACCGGGGAGCTGTTTTTT. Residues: CATSDLGQGFTGELFF.

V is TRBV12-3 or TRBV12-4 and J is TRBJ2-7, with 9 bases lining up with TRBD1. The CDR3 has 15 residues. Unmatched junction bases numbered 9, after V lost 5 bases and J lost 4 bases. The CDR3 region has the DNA TGTGCCAGCAGTAAAACCGGGACAGGGCCTTACGAGCAGTACTTC. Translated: CASSKTGTGPYEQYF.

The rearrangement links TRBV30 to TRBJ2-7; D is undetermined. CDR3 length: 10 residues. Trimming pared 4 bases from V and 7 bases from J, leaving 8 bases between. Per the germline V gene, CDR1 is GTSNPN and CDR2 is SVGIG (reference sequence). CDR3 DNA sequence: TGTGCCTGGAAAATAGGGGAGCAGTACTTC. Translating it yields CAWKIGEQYF.

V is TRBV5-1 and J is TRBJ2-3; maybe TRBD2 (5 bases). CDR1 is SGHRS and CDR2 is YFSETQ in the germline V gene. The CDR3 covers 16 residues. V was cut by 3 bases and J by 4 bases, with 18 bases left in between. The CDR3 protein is CASSSGVGSGSDTQYF. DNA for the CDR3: TGCGCCAGCAGCTCCGGAGTGGGGAGTGGGTCAGATACGCAGTATTTT.

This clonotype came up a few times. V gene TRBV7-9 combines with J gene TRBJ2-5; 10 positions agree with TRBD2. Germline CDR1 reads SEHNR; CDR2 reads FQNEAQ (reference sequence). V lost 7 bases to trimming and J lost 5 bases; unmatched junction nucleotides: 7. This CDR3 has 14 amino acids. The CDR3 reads CASMLAGDMETQYF. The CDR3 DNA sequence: TGTGCCAGCATGCTAGCGGGAGATATGGAGACCCAGTACTTC.

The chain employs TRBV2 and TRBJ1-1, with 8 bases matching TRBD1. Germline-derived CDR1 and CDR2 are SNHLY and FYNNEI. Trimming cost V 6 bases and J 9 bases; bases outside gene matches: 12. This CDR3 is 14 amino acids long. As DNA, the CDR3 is TGTGCCAGCAGGCTACAGGGGGAGAGCATGAAAGCTTTCTTT. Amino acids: CASRLQGESMKAFF.

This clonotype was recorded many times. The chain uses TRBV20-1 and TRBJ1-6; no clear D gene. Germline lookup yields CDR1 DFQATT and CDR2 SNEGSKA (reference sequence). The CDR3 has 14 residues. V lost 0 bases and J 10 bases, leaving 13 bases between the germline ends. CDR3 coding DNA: TGCAGTGCTAGAGATCTAAGCCGAGGGTCACCCCTCCACTTT. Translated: CSARDLSRGSPLHF.